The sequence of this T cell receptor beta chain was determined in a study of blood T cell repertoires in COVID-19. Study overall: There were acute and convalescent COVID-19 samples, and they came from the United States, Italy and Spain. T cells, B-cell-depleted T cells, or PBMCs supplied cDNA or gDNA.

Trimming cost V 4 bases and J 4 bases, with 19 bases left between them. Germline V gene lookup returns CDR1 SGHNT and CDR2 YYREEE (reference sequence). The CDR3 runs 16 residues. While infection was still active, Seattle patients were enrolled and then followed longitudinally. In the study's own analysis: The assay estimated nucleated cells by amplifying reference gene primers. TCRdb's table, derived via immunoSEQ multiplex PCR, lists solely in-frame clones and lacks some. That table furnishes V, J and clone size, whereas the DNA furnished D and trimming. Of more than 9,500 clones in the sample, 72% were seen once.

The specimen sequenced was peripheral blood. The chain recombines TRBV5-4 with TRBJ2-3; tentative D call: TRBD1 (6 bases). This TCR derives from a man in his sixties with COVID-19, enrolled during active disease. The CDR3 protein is CASSPTYRERADTQYF. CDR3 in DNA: TGTGCCAGCAGCCCCACCTACAGGGAGAGGGCAGATACGCAGTATTTT.